A single sample gave rise to the 26 T cell receptor beta chains below, sequenced in a study of CD8+CD57+ T cells in acquired aplastic anemia. Patients included in sequencing had previously demonstrated CD8+CD57+ cell expansion by flow cytometry. TCR beta VDJ combinations and CDR3 sequences were profiled from genomic DNA. TCRdb itself ran the reads through MiXCR, one entry per CDR3 protein. The sample has about 180,000 distinct CDR3 sequences, around 50% seen once. The sequenced sample consisted of sorted CD4+, CD8+, or CD8+CD57+ T cells (not recorded which) from PBMCs. The receptors were sampled from a human donor with aplastic anemia.

The gene calls are TRBV11-1 and TRBJ1-3, with D possibly matching TRBD1 (6 bases). The V end was cut by 3 bases, the J end by 5 bases, with 20 bases between. CDR3 length equals 17 residues. Germline V gene data show CDR1 as SGHAT and CDR2 as FQDESV (reference sequence). The CDR3 nucleotides are TGTGCCAGCAGCTTGGTGGTTACAGGGCTTTTAAGAAACACCATATATTTT. It specifies CASSLVVTGLLRNTIYF.

This clonotype appeared many times. This sequence joins TRBV7-2 and TRBJ1-4; D is perhaps TRBD1 (6 bases). The CDR3 length is 16 residues. Looked up from germline, CDR1 is SGHTA and CDR2 is FQGNSA. The ends were cut back, 2 bases at V and 5 bases at J, with 15 bases in the middle. The CDR3 region has the DNA TGTGCCAGCAGCTTAAAGGTTGGGGGCTCGAATGAAAAACTGTTTTTT. It translates to CASSLKVGGSNEKLFF.

The rearrangement joins TRBV29-1 to TRBJ2-1; D is undetermined. Germline-derived CDR1 and CDR2 are SQVTM and ANQGSEA. The CDR3 is made up of 10 amino acids. V was clipped by 4 bases and J by 11 bases, with 9 bases between them. The CDR3 nucleotides read TGCAGCGTTGGAGAGGTGAAGCAGTTCTTC. Translated: CSVGEVKQFF.

This clonotype came up many times. This chain links TRBV7-2 with TRBJ2-2; D is undetermined. Germline V lookup: CDR1 SGHTA, CDR2 FQGNSA. The CDR3 has 15 residues. Trimming pared 5 bases from V and 2 bases from J, leaving 12 bases between. Here the CDR3 DNA reads TGTGCCAGCAGCCCACCAAGGAGTAACACCGGGGAGCTGTTTTTT. Amino acids: CASSPPRSNTGELFF. The complete variable domain, with remaining parts taken from reference TRBV7-2 and TRBJ2-2, reads GAGVSQSPSNKVTEKGKDVELRCDPISGHTALYWYRQSLGQGLEFLIYFQGNSAPDKSGLPSDRFSAERTGGSVSTLTIQRTQQEDSAVYLCASSPPRSNTGELFFGEGSRLTVL.

V gene TRBV6-1 combines with J gene TRBJ2-5; a possible D gene is TRBD1 (5 bases). CDR3 size: 14 residues. The germline V gene encodes CDR1 MNHNS and CDR2 SASEGT. V was trimmed by 5 bases and J by 5 bases, leaving 15 bases between them. In nucleotides, the CDR3 is TGTGCCAGCAGTCCCCTCCAGGGATGGGAGACCCAGTACTTC. The encoded protein is CASSPLQGWETQYF.

The chain recombines TRBV4-1 with TRBJ1-3; D gene unclear. The V end lost 4 bases, the J end lost 0 bases, and 13 bases lay between the germline ends. This CDR3 has 16 amino acids. Germline V gene lookup returns CDR1 MGHRA and CDR2 YSYEKL. The CDR3 DNA reads as TGCGCCAGCAGCCGCCCGGGCGGAAGCTCTGGAAACACCATATATTTT. It encodes CASSRPGGSSGNTIYF.

The V gene is TRBV25-1, the J gene TRBJ2-3, with D possibly matching TRBD2 (7 bases). The V end was cut by 11 bases, the J end by 5 bases, with 20 bases between. CDR1 and CDR2 from the germline V gene are MGHDK and SYGVNS. This CDR3 is built from 14 residues. CDR3 sequence (DNA): TGTGCCGCAGGGGAGGGGGGGCCGATAGATACGCAGTATTTT. As protein: CAAGEGGPIDTQYF. Full variable domain (outside the CDR3, taken from reference TRBV25-1 and TRBJ2-3): EADIYQTPRYLVIGTGKKITLECSQTMGHDKMYWYQQDPGMELHLIHYSYGVNSTEKGDLSSESTVSRIRTEHFPLTLESARPSHTSQYLCAAGEGGPIDTQYFGPGTRLTVL.

This clonotype was detected ten times or more. The CDR3 DNA follows: TGTGCCAGTAGGACCCGGGGACAAAGGGGCAATGAGCAGTTCTTC. Protein: CASRTRGQRGNEQFF. This chain uses TRBV19 with TRBJ2-1, with D possibly matching TRBD1 (6 bases). V lost 6 bases and J 6 bases, leaving 18 bases between the germline ends. The CDR3 is 15 amino acids. From germline, CDR1 is LNHDA and CDR2 SQIVND (reference sequence).

This clonotype was counted between two and nine times. This chain joins TRBV7-7 and TRBJ2-5, with D possibly TRBD1 on 6 matching bases. Germline V gives CDR1 SSHAT, CDR2 FNYEAQ (reference sequence). The ends were cut back, 5 bases at V and 2 bases at J, with 12 bases in the middle. The CDR3 consists of 14 residues. CDR3 sequence (DNA): TGTGCCAGCAGCCTACAGGGTGGGCAAGAGACCCAGTACTTC. Translating it yields CASSLQGGQETQYF.

This clonotype has at least ten counts. The V and J genes are TRBV6-5 and TRBJ1-1, with D possibly being TRBD1 (5 bases). In germline, CDR1 is MNHEY, CDR2 SVGAGI. CDR3 length: 12 residues. Trimming removed 6 bases from V and 7 bases from J, with 12 bases in between. The DNA of the CDR3 is TGTGCCAGCAGGATCGGAGGGGATGAAGCTTTCTTT. Its translation: CASRIGGDEAFF.

This clonotype was detected only a few times. This chain connects TRBV5-1 to TRBJ1-4, with D possibly being TRBD1 (5 bases). Per germline, CDR1 SGHRS and CDR2 YFSETQ. The CDR3 is made up of 16 amino acids. With 4 bases removed from V and 3 bases from J, the gap between germline ends came to 16 bases. The DNA of the CDR3 is TGCGCCAGCAGCGAGAGGGGTTCGTTTCCTAATGAAAAACTGTTTTTT. Residues: CASSERGSFPNEKLFF.

The chain recombines TRBV7-9 with TRBJ2-1; D gene unclear. CDR3 size: 12 residues. Trimming pared 1 base from V and 8 bases from J, leaving 6 bases between. Germline lookup yields CDR1 SEHNR and CDR2 FQNEAQ (reference sequence). The DNA for the CDR3 is TGTGCCAGCAGCTTAGATCCAGATGAGCAGTTCTTC. Its translation: CASSLDPDEQFF.

The rearrangement links TRBV24-1 to TRBJ1-1; 10 bases line up with TRBD1. Per germline, CDR1 KGHDR and CDR2 SFDVKD. CDR3 length: 15 amino acids. V lost 7 bases and J lost 0; bases outside the gene matches: 4. This CDR3 is CATRGQGLMNTEAFF. The CDR3 DNA follows: TGTGCCACCAGGGGACAGGGGCTTATGAACACTGAAGCTTTCTTT.

In its sample, this clonotype was seen a few times. The chain carries TRBV5-1 and TRBJ2-5; D is uncertain. CDR1 SGHRS and CDR2 YFSETQ come from the germline V gene. V was pared by 6 bases and J by 1 base, with 19 bases between. This CDR3 spans 16 amino acids. The CDR3 bases are TGCGCCAGCAAACCCCCGGGCTTACTCACCCAAGAGACCCAGTACTTC. The encoded protein is CASKPPGLLTQETQYF.

The rearrangement links TRBV12-3 or TRBV12-4 to TRBJ1-5, with unresolved D. The CDR3 is 13 residues long. V shed 5 bases and J shed 3 bases, with 8 bases lying between them. The CDR3 sequence: CASSPMANQPQHF. In nucleotides, the CDR3 is TGTGCCAGCAGTCCAATGGCCAATCAGCCCCAGCATTTT.

The chain uses TRBV6-1 and TRBJ2-1, with 11 nucleotides matching TRBD2. V dropped 7 bases and J dropped 1; count of bases not matched to a gene: 9. This CDR3 has 17 amino acids. The V gene's germline CDR1 is MNHNS and CDR2 SASEGT. CDR3 DNA sequence: TGTGCCAGCATATCCCGGACTAGCGGGCCTTCCTACAATGAGCAGTTCTTC. It codes for CASISRTSGPSYNEQFF.

This clonotype showed up many times. The chain employs TRBV6-1 and TRBJ2-7, with a possible D match to TRBD2 (6 bases). The CDR3 contains 11 residues. Germline lookup yields CDR1 MNHNS and CDR2 SASEGT. V shed 4 bases and J shed 9 bases, with 10 bases lying between them. CDR3 nucleotide sequence: TGTGCCAGCAGTGGCGGGACGTCGCAGTACTTC. It codes for CASSGGTSQYF.

The V call is TRBV20-1, the J call TRBJ2-3, with 7 bases matching TRBD1. This CDR3 region has 15 residues. With 0 bases clipped from V and 4 bases from J, the junction kept 7 bases outside the gene matches. CDR1 DFQATT and CDR2 SNEGSKA come from the germline V gene (reference sequence). The CDR3 DNA reads TGCAGTGCTAGAGATGCCAGGGGGACCCCAGATACGCAGTATTTT. It codes for CSARDARGTPDTQYF.

J is TRBJ1-6 and V is TRBV2; 8 bases map to TRBD1. The J segment lost 7 bases and the V segment lost 5 bases, leaving 10 bases of the junction unmatched. The CDR3 spans 16 residues. Germline loops: CDR1 SNHLY, CDR2 FYNNEI. The CDR3 reads CASSPTGGLGNSPLHF. The CDR3 DNA reads TGTGCCAGCAGTCCAACAGGGGGGTTGGGCAATTCACCCCTCCACTTT.

The gene calls are TRBV15 and TRBJ2-6; tentatively, D is TRBD2 (5 bases). The germline V and J ends were trimmed by 0 bases and 0 bases, with 6 bases remaining between them. This CDR3 has 16 amino acids. The V gene's germline CDR1 is LNHNV and CDR2 YYDKDF (reference sequence). The CDR3, as DNA: TGTGCCACCAGCAGAGATCGGGACTCTGGGGCCAACGTCCTGACTTTC. Its translation is CATSRDRDSGANVLTF.

This clonotype has ten or more counts. This chain connects TRBV20-1 to TRBJ1-1; 9 nucleotides agree with TRBD1. V shed 6 bases, J shed 5 bases, and the junction held 7 bases outside the gene matches. There are 13 residues in the CDR3. Germline CDR1 and CDR2: DFQATT and SNEGSKA (reference sequence). In DNA form, the CDR3 reads TGCAGTGCGAGGGGGACAGGGAGGACTGAAGCTTTCTTT. Residues: CSARGTGRTEAFF.

The chain has TRBV24-1 and TRBJ2-7; D gene ambiguous. This CDR3 contains 12 residues. Germline CDR1 KGHDR, CDR2 SFDVKD. V was cut by 5 bases and J by 5 bases, with 9 bases left in between. Here the CDR3 DNA reads TGTGCCACCAGTGCGGGTTGGGACGAGCAGTACTTC. Protein: CATSAGWDEQYF.

The chain uses TRBV25-1 and TRBJ2-7; D might be TRBD1 (6 bases). Germline lookup yields CDR1 MGHDK and CDR2 SYGVNS. V was cut by 4 bases and J by 9 bases, with 16 bases left in between. CDR3 size: 13 residues. The CDR3 protein is CASSADDRRRQYF. DNA of the CDR3: TGTGCCAGCAGTGCGGACGACAGGCGGCGGCAGTACTTC.

This clonotype was observed a handful of times. This chain uses TRBV18 with TRBJ2-3, with 10 positions matching TRBD2. This CDR3 is built from 16 residues. After removal of 2 bases from V and 6 bases from J, the junction contained 8 bases not matched to a gene. Looked up from germline, CDR1 is KGHSH and CDR2 is LQKENI. The CDR3 nucleotides read TGTGCCAGCTCACCAAGAGTAGCGGGGGGCTCGGATACGCAGTATTTT. This gives the protein CASSPRVAGGSDTQYF.

The chain recombines TRBV7-9 with TRBJ2-6, with no clear D. This CDR3 is built from 10 residues. V was pared by 0 bases and J by 17 bases, with 5 bases between. Per the germline V gene, CDR1 is SEHNR and CDR2 is FQNEAQ (reference sequence). CDR3 in amino acids: CASSLARLTF. The CDR3 nucleotides read TGTGCCAGCAGCTTAGCCCGTTTGACTTTC.

This clonotype appeared once. The chain links TRBV25-1 to TRBJ1-1, with D uncertain. The CDR3 consists of 14 residues. V lost 2 bases and J 5 bases, leaving 12 bases between the germline ends. Germline CDR1 and CDR2: MGHDK and SYGVNS. CDR3 in amino acids: CASSEPTGFTEAFF. Written as DNA, the CDR3 is TGTGCCAGCAGTGAACCAACTGGATTTACTGAAGCTTTCTTT. The full variable domain, rest sourced from reference TRBV25-1 and TRBJ1-1, is EADIYQTPRYLVIGTGKKITLECSQTMGHDKMYWYQQDPGMELHLIHYSYGVNSTEKGDLSSESTVSRIRTEHFPLTLESARPSHTSQYLCASSEPTGFTEAFFGQGTRLTVV.